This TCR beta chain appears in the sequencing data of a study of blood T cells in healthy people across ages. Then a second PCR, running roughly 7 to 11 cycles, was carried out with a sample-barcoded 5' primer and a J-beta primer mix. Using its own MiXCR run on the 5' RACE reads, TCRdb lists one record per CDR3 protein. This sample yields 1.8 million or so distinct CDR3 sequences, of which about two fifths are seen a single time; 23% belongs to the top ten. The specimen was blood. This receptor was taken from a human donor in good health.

For the CDR3, the DNA is TGTGCCAGCAGCCAAGACTACAACCCAAATAGACTAGTGATCATGGACGAGCAGTACTTC. Translated, it gives CASSQDYNPNRLVIMDEQYF. This rearrangement joins TRBV3-1 to TRBJ2-7; weak D call: TRBD2 (6 bases). This CDR3 has 20 amino acids. Trimming removed 0 bases from V and 5 bases from J, with 29 bases in between. The V gene's germline CDR1 is LGHDT and CDR2 YNNKEL (reference sequence).